The T cell receptor beta chain described here comes from a study of blood T cell repertoires in COVID-19. In the study overall: COVID-19 samples from acute and convalescent phases originated in the United States, Italy and Spain. From T cells, B-cell-depleted T cells, or PBMCs came the material, which was cDNA or gDNA.

Original analysis: Reference gene primer amplification gave nucleated cell count estimates. Sequencing used immunoSEQ multiplex PCR; TCRdb keeps in-frame clones, though not all of them. The DNA was the basis for D and trimming; V, J and clone size are from that table. The sample lists approximately 170,000 clones; around nine tenths were seen once. The CDR3 is 13 residues long. The gene calls are TRBV21-1 and TRBJ1-5. TRBV21-1 has pseudogene status. The TCR was taken from an older man with acute or convalescent COVID-19. Specimen: peripheral blood. The CDR3 bases are TGTGCCAGCGGAATCCCGGGGAATCAGCCCCAGCATTTT. Protein product: CASGIPGNQPQHF.